This T cell receptor beta chain is drawn from a study of T cells in Graves' hyperthyroidism and ophthalmopathy (dated by TCRdb to the late 2010s). Describing the broader study: Peripheral blood samples were taken at the time of initial diagnosis, prior to any treatment. After sampling, hyperthyroidism patients received methimazole starting at 30 mg daily, and ophthalmopathy patients received high-dose intravenous methylprednisolone. Prospective prediction of ophthalmopathy was tested in an independent validation cohort of some 20 hyperthyroidism patients and 17 patients who later progressed to ophthalmopathy. TCR Vbeta CDR3 sequencing of approximately 140 peripheral blood samples (around 45 ophthalmopathy, roughly 72 hyperthyroidism and about 17 progressor patients) is reported in the paper. The 100 discovery patients were randomly split 7:3 into training and test sets. In roughly six Graves' hyperthyroidism patients, the study also compared T-cell repertoires from thyroid tissue with T-cell repertoires from blood. To identify TCR V-J signatures that set the groups apart, the researchers used a discovery cohort of more than 95 patients, made up of 40 to 45 with Graves' ophthalmopathy and 57 with stable Graves' hyperthyroidism. What the study reported, not specific to this receptor: In validation, the model predicted progression to ophthalmopathy a median of about 6 months before onset, with 70% to 71% sensitivity and more than 72% specificity. Most expanded thyroid clonotypes (frequency above 0.001) were also detected in blood, suggesting blood repertoires may reflect thyroid immune responses. A 13 V-J signature model separated ophthalmopathy from stable hyperthyroidism, with approximately 87% sensitivity and 81.08% specificity in cross-validation and 80%/75% in testing. No statistical method was used to fix the sample size in advance, and group allocation was not hidden from the investigators.

This clonotype was observed a single time. Its antigen is still unknown. No much larger clone is present one base from it, and per-base qualities are unavailable. Support from one read is weak. Stable Graves' hyperthyroidism was defined as the absence of progression to ophthalmopathy over 18 months of follow-up. Hyperthyroidism patients were newly diagnosed, had a disease duration of under 2 months, and were aged 18 to 65 years. Exclusion was applied to patients with uncontrolled infections, other autoimmune diseases, pregnancy or lactation. Diagnoses were established on the basis of clinical symptoms, serum thyroxine and TRAb, thyroid ultrasound, and orbital computed tomography. PBMCs were isolated from about 9 ml of fresh peripheral blood by Ficoll-Paque density gradient centrifugation. Total RNA was extracted with Trizol reagent, and quality was checked on an Agilent 2100 Bioanalyzer. The CDR3, from cysteine to phenylalanine, totals 13 residues. The only DNA kept is the CDR3, 39 bases in frame from the first base. Relative to germline, V is 10 bases shorter and J is 4 bases shorter, with 13 bases between their ends. In the germline V gene (reference sequence), CDR1 corresponds to MNHEY and CDR2 to SMNVEV.

The TCR beta CDR3 regions were amplified from the RNA transcripts. The first round of RT-PCR for the TCR CDR3 was performed with the HTBI primer set and the Qiagen OneStep RT-PCR kit. Libraries were constructed in a second round of multiplex PCR, after which size selection and purification were carried out. Paired-end sequencing of the libraries was performed with 100 bp reads on an Illumina HiSeq2000. The paper's processing steps were these. SOAPnuke was used to process the raw data, with reads discarded if the reads contained adapters or uncalled bases, had a mean Phred below 15, or lacked an exact constant-primer or identifier match. COPE v1.2.5 was used to merge the high-quality paired reads, and each unique nucleotide sequence was defined as a clonotype. Clonotypes were aligned to IMGT TRBV, TRBD and TRBJ reference segments using MiTCR v1.1. The analysis included only V-J combinations with a frequency above 0.0001, which together covered 99% to 99.2% of the repertoires. The TCS score was defined as F50 (clonal expansion) divided by E x V (chaos), with BLOSUM62-based TCRdist calculated between CDR3 peptides within each V-J. Welch's t-statistics and random forest reduced roughly 530 V-J features to fewer than 15, which were used in a naive Bayes classifier (R e1071). TCRdb handled the public reads itself, with Q25 trimming in fastp and clone calling in MiXCR, and kept productive beta chains. Entries that share a CDR3 protein sequence are merged under the most common genes and DNA. The V and J calls come from TCRdb's annotation, not from the publication. The sample has approximately 700,000 distinct CDR3 sequences on record, about a sixth of them singletons. Over 7.5% of the sample is taken by the ten largest.

The sample consisted of blood. This receptor chain uses TRBV27 and TRBJ2-2, and possibly TRBD1, on 5 matching bases. The receptor was isolated from a man younger than 35 with Graves' hyperthyroidism. The CDR3 reads CATREVFTGELFF. The bases read TGTGCCACCAGGGAAGTCTTCACCGGGGAGCTGTTTTTT.